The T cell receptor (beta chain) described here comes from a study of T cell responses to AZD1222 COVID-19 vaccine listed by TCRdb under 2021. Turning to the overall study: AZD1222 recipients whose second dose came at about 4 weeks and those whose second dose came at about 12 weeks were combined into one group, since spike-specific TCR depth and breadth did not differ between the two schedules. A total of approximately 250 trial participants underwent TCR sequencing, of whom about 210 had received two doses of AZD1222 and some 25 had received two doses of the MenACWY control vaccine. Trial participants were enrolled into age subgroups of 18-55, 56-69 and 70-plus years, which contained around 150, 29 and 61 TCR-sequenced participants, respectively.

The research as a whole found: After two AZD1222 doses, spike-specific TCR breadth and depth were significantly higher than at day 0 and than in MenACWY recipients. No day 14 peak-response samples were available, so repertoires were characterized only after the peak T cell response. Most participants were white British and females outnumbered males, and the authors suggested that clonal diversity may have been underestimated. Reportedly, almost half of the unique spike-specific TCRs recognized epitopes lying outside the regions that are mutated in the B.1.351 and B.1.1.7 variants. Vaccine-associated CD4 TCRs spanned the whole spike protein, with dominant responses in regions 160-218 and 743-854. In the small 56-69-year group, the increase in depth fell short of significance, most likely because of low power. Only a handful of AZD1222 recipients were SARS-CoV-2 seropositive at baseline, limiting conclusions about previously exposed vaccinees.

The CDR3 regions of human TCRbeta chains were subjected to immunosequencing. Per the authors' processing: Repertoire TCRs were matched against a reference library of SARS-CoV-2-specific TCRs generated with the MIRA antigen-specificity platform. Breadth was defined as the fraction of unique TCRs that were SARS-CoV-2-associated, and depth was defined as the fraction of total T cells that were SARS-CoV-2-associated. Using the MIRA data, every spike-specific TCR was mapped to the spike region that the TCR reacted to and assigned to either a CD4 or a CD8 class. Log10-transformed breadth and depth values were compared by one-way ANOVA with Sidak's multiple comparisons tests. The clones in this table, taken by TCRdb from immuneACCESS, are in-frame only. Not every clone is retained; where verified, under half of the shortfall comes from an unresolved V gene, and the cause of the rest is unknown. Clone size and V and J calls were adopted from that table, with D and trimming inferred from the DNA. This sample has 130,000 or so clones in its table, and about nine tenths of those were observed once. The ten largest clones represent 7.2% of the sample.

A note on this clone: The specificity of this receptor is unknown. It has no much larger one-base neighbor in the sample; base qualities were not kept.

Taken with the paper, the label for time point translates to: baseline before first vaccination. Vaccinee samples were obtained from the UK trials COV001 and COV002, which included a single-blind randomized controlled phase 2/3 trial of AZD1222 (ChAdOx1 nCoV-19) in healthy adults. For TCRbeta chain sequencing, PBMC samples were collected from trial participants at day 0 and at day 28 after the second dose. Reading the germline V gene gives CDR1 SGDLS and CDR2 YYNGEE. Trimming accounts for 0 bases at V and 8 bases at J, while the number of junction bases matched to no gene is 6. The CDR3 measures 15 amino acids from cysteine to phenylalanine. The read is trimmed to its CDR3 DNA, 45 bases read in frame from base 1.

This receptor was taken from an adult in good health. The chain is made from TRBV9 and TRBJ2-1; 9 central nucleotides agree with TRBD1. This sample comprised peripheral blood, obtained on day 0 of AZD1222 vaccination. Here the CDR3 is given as CASSVAMGQGYEQFF. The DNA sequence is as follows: TGTGCCAGCAGCGTAGCTATGGGACAGGGTTATGAGCAGTTCTTC. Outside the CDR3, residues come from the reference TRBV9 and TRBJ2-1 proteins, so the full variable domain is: DSGVTQTPKHLITATGQRVTLRCSPRSGDLSVYWYQQSLDQGLQFLIQYYNGEERAKGNILERFSAQQFPDLHSELNLSSLELGDSALYFCASSVAMGQGYEQFFGPGTRLTVL.